This T cell receptor (beta chain) derives from a study of blood T cell repertoires in COVID-19. Libraries were prepared by immunoSEQ multiplex PCR; TCRdb keeps only in-frame clonotypes and omits some of them. This table has some 260,000 clones, about 73% appearing once. The J segment lost 4 bases and the V segment lost 4 bases, leaving 10 bases of the junction unmatched. This CDR3 contains 16 residues. Germline lookup yields CDR1 LNHDA and CDR2 SQIVND (reference sequence). The sequenced sample was peripheral blood. The genes are TRBV19 and TRBJ2-1; TRBD1 matches at 7 bases. The sequence derives from a woman older than 75 with acute or convalescent COVID-19. CDR3 nucleotides: TGTGCCAGTAGTACCAGACAGGGCCCTTCTTACAATGAGCAGTTCTTC. Protein product: CASSTRQGPSYNEQFF.